A selection of T cell receptor beta chains follows, all from one sample in a study of shared clonotypes between healthy human individuals. Assay: immunoSEQ multiplex PCR; the TCRdb copy retains only in-frame clones and omits some. The sample lists hundreds of thousands of clones, 60% to 80% occurring once. Sequencing was carried out using PBMCs. Receptor source: a woman between 35 and 50 years old in good health. Some clones in this sample may be carry-over from other donors' samples. Each CDR3 is given with its conserved first and last residue. A D gene is named only where the DNA matches it firmly. Expanded clones get a size class; other rows say once, few or many, or leave the size out.

>NA|TRBV30|TRBD2|TRBJ2-3
CAWSKPIAGSTDTQYF
TGTGCCTGGAGTAAGCCGATAGCGGGTAGCACAGATACGCAGTATTTT
>NA|TRBV4-1|NA|TRBJ2-7
CASSQSSDEPYEQYF
TGCGCCAGCAGCCAAAGCTCGGACGAGCCCTACGAGCAGTACTTC
>NA|TRBV29-1|NA|TRBJ2-1
CSVNPGKARSYNEQFF
TGCAGCGTTAACCCCGGGAAAGCTAGGTCCTACAATGAGCAGTTCTTC
>NA|TRBV4-2|NA|TRBJ2-7
CASSQSGGYEQYF
TGTGCCAGCAGCCAATCTGGAGGGTACGAGCAGTACTTC
>NA|TRBV29-1|TRBD2|TRBJ2-3
CSGAGGRPDTQYF
TGCAGCGGGGCGGGAGGACGACCAGATACGCAGTATTTT
>NA|TRBV7-2|NA|TRBJ2-7
CASSLGSRMEGSVEQYF
TGTGCCAGCAGCTTAGGGAGTCGCATGGAGGGGTCGGTCGAGCAGTACTTC
>once|TRBV9|NA|TRBJ1-2
CASSVGGYGYTF
TGTGCCAGCAGCGTAGGGGGTTATGGCTACACCTTC
>NA|TRBV5-1|TRBD2|TRBJ2-5
CASSSTSGSPRVETQYF
TGCGCCAGCAGCTCAACTAGCGGGAGTCCCCGCGTGGAGACCCAGTACTTC
>NA|TRBV27|TRBD1|TRBJ1-5
CASKWTGRNQPQHF
TGTGCCAGCAAGTGGACAGGGCGCAATCAGCCCCAGCATTTT
>NA|TRBV2|NA|TRBJ1-1
CASRPTAIEAFF
TGTGCCAGCAGACCGACAGCGATTGAAGCTTTCTTT
>NA|TRBV21-1|NA|TRBJ1-1
CASSRGGMNTEAFF
TGTGCCAGCAGCAGGGGAGGGATGAACACTGAAGCTTTCTTT
>NA|TRBV28|NA|TRBJ1-5
CASSTPTSGLGNQPQHF
TGTGCCAGCAGTACCCCGACGTCGGGGCTGGGCAATCAGCCCCAGCATTTT
>NA|TRBV6-5|TRBD2|TRBJ2-1
CASSNRLASFNEQFF
TGTGCCAGCAGTAACCGACTAGCGAGTTTCAATGAGCAGTTCTTC
>NA|TRBV9|TRBD1|TRBJ1-1
CASSVGGQNTYYTEAFF
TGTGCCAGCAGCGTAGGGGGACAGAATACCTACTACACTGAAGCTTTCTTT
>NA|TRBV5-1|NA|TRBJ2-7
CASSSGSGAYEQYF
TGCGCCAGCAGCTCCGGGAGTGGAGCCTACGAGCAGTACTTC
>NA|TRBV30|TRBD2|TRBJ2-5
CAWSSLTSGTGRETQYF
TGTGCCTGGAGCTCCCTGACTAGCGGGACGGGTCGGGAGACCCAGTACTTC
>NA|TRBV4-2|NA|TRBJ2-4
CASSQEGAGGGKNIQYF
TGTGCCAGCAGCCAGGAGGGGGCTGGGGGGGGCAAAAACATTCAGTACTTC
>NA|TRBV7-6|NA|TRBJ2-2
CASSQAHLAGELFF
TGTGCCAGCAGCCAAGCGCACCTCGCCGGGGAGCTGTTTTTT
>NA|TRBV19|TRBD1|TRBJ1-1
CASRGTDKNTEAFF
TGTGCCAGTAGGGGGACAGACAAGAACACTGAAGCTTTCTTT
>NA|TRBV5-6|NA|TRBJ2-5
CASSFYGEETQYF
TGTGCCAGCAGCTTTTACGGGGAAGAGACCCAGTACTTC
>few|TRBV5-1|NA|TRBJ2-7
CASSLVATYEQYF
TGCGCCAGCAGCTTGGTGGCTACCTACGAGCAGTACTTC
>NA|TRBV29-1|NA|TRBJ1-4
CSVEDLQSEKLFF
TGCAGCGTTGAAGATCTTCAGAGTGAAAAACTGTTTTTT
>many|TRBV9|TRBD1|TRBJ2-1
CASTTTGQGYDEQFF
TGTGCCAGCACCACCACGGGACAGGGTTATGATGAGCAGTTCTTC
>NA|TRBV4-1|TRBD2|TRBJ2-3
CASSQPTSGSGDTQYF
TGCGCCAGCAGCCAACCTACTAGCGGGAGTGGCGATACGCAGTATTTT
>NA|TRBV28|NA|TRBJ2-7
CASSVAYEQYF
TGTGCCAGCAGTGTAGCCTACGAGCAGTACTTC
>NA|TRBV27|NA|TRBJ2-1
CASRRIAHEQFF
TGTGCCAGCAGGAGGATAGCCCATGAGCAGTTCTTC
>NA|TRBV5-1|NA|TRBJ2-7
CASSPGRSRTPSYEQYF
TGCGCCAGCAGCCCCGGTAGGTCCCGAACACCTTCCTACGAGCAGTACTTC